A selection of T cell receptor beta chains follows, all from one sample in a study of shared clonotypes between healthy human individuals. Repertoires were generated with immunoSEQ multiplex PCR, while TCRdb's copy carries only in-frame clones and drops some. The sample carries about 490,000 clones, roughly four fifths recorded once. The source material was PBMCs. These TCRs come from a woman in her 40s in good health. Some clones in this sample may be carry-over from other donors' samples. Both conserved end residues are part of each CDR3. Fields, in order: V gene, clone size, J gene, D gene, CDR3 protein, CDR3 DNA. The D gene is left open where the match is weak. Clone sizes are given selectively: once, few, many, or a class where the clone is expanded.

V gene: TRBV7-3
clone size: -
J gene: TRBJ2-2
D gene: TRBD2
CDR3 protein: CASSKGTSGTGELFF
CDR3 DNA: TGTGCCAGCAGCAAAGGGACTAGCGGAACCGGGGAGCTGTTTTTT

V gene: TRBV5-1
clone size: -
J gene: TRBJ2-1
D gene: TRBD1
CDR3 protein: CASSLEGDRYYNEQFF
CDR3 DNA: TGCGCCAGCAGCTTGGAGGGGGACAGGTACTACAATGAGCAGTTCTTC

V gene: TRBV4-1
clone size: once
J gene: TRBJ2-5
D gene: -
CDR3 protein: CASSQDLVSVQETQYF
CDR3 DNA: TGCGCCAGCAGCCAAGATCTGGTGTCAGTCCAAGAGACCCAGTACTTC

V gene: TRBV7-2
clone size: -
J gene: TRBJ2-1
D gene: -
CDR3 protein: CASSLDPTSGNEQFF
CDR3 DNA: TGTGCCAGCAGCTTAGACCCAACTAGTGGCAATGAGCAGTTCTTC

V gene: TRBV6-5
clone size: -
J gene: TRBJ1-1
D gene: TRBD1
CDR3 protein: CASSYGQGSTEAFF
CDR3 DNA: TGTGCCAGCAGTTACGGACAGGGGAGCACTGAAGCTTTCTTT

V gene: TRBV29-1
clone size: once
J gene: TRBJ2-5
D gene: -
CDR3 protein: CSVDGGAETQYF
CDR3 DNA: TGCAGCGTTGATGGGGGGGCAGAGACCCAGTACTTC

V gene: TRBV7-6
clone size: few
J gene: TRBJ2-5
D gene: -
CDR3 protein: CASSLRWRETQYF
CDR3 DNA: TGTGCCAGCAGCTTGAGGTGGCGGGAGACCCAGTACTTC

V gene: TRBV18
clone size: -
J gene: TRBJ2-3
D gene: -
CDR3 protein: CASSPSLGTREDTQYF
CDR3 DNA: TGTGCCAGCTCACCTTCTTTGGGGACCCGCGAGGATACGCAGTATTTT

V gene: TRBV19
clone size: -
J gene: TRBJ1-1
D gene: -
CDR3 protein: CASSLQPRNTEAFF
CDR3 DNA: TGTGCCAGTAGCTTACAACCCAGGAACACTGAAGCTTTCTTT

V gene: TRBV9
clone size: -
J gene: TRBJ2-3
D gene: -
CDR3 protein: CASSAGGPGVVYTQYF
CDR3 DNA: TGTGCCAGCAGCGCCGGTGGTCCGGGGGTGGTCTATACGCAGTATTTT

V gene: TRBV5-1
clone size: -
J gene: TRBJ2-2
D gene: TRBD2
CDR3 protein: CASSLRAGGPQSGELFF
CDR3 DNA: TGCGCCAGCAGCTTGCGGGCGGGAGGGCCCCAATCCGGGGAGCTGTTTTTT

V gene: TRBV6-5
clone size: -
J gene: TRBJ1-1
D gene: -
CDR3 protein: CASSYRGATEAFF
CDR3 DNA: TGTGCCAGCAGTTACCGAGGGGCCACTGAAGCTTTCTTT

V gene: TRBV7-8
clone size: -
J gene: TRBJ1-3
D gene: -
CDR3 protein: CASRAGGGASGNTIYF
CDR3 DNA: TGTGCCAGCAGGGCTGGAGGAGGGGCGTCTGGAAACACCATATATTTT

V gene: TRBV28
clone size: once
J gene: TRBJ2-7
D gene: -
CDR3 protein: CASSPLPPKGSYEQYF
CDR3 DNA: TGTGCCAGCAGTCCATTACCCCCCAAGGGGTCCTACGAGCAGTACTTC

V gene: TRBV4-1
clone size: once
J gene: TRBJ2-1
D gene: TRBD2
CDR3 protein: CASSQVAGGRGDEQFF
CDR3 DNA: TGCGCCAGCAGCCAAGTAGCGGGAGGGAGGGGCGATGAGCAGTTCTTC

V gene: TRBV5-1
clone size: -
J gene: TRBJ1-3
D gene: TRBD1
CDR3 protein: CASSFVQGGTGNTIYF
CDR3 DNA: TGCGCCAGCAGCTTCGTACAGGGGGGTACTGGAAACACCATATATTTT

V gene: TRBV27
clone size: -
J gene: TRBJ2-7
D gene: -
CDR3 protein: CASRSPRYGASEQYF
CDR3 DNA: TGTGCCAGCAGATCCCCCCGATATGGGGCTAGCGAGCAGTACTTC

V gene: TRBV28
clone size: -
J gene: TRBJ2-1
D gene: -
CDR3 protein: CASRLGPGSYNEQFF
CDR3 DNA: TGTGCCAGCAGGTTGGGGCCCGGCTCCTACAATGAGCAGTTCTTC

V gene: TRBV7-2
clone size: few
J gene: TRBJ2-7
D gene: -
CDR3 protein: CASSPTSGAYEQYF
CDR3 DNA: TGTGCCAGCAGCCCAACCTCCGGTGCCTACGAGCAGTACTTC

V gene: TRBV28
clone size: many
J gene: TRBJ1-1
D gene: -
CDR3 protein: CASSPPRQNTEAFF
CDR3 DNA: TGTGCCAGCAGCCCCCCTCGACAGAACACTGAAGCTTTCTTT

V gene: TRBV10-1
clone size: -
J gene: TRBJ2-3
D gene: -
CDR3 protein: CASSDPGVTDTQYF
CDR3 DNA: TGCGCCAGCAGTGACCCAGGAGTCACAGATACGCAGTATTTT

V gene: TRBV28
clone size: -
J gene: TRBJ2-6
D gene: -
CDR3 protein: CASSFIRNSGANVLTF
CDR3 DNA: TGTGCCAGCAGTTTCATAAGGAACTCTGGGGCCAACGTCCTGACTTTC